This T cell receptor beta chain was sequenced during a study of T-cell reconstitution after alpha-beta-depleted transplantation in children. Notes on the study in general: Newly generated T cells supplied most T-cell counts and diversity one year post-transplant. Reported findings indicate that, about two months after transplant, alpha-beta T cells came from several hundred expanded clones, which were derived from non-depleted graft cells. At day 60, the high TCRbeta diversity found in some patients originated from recipient T cells and thymic progenitors that had survived.

Unique molecular identifiers were built into the TCRbeta library. TCRdb recomputed calls from the PCR reads with MiXCR, one row per CDR3 protein. The repertoire holds under 400,000 distinct CDR3 sequences, with approximately 20% as singletons. Details on this clonotype: Antigen specificity is unknown.

Germline CDR1 is SQVTM and CDR2 is ANQGSEA. The CDR3 is made up of 15 amino acids. The V gene lost 1 base and the J gene lost 2 bases, with 14 bases spanning the gap. The sequences come from PBMCs, mostly from graft donor cells, collected 180 days after TCRalphabeta/CD19-depleted stem cell transplant. The receptor was isolated from a male patient younger than 18 who had a stem cell transplant for acute lymphoblastic leukemia, so the T cells may come from the graft donor. V and J are TRBV29-1 and TRBJ1-2; tentatively, D is TRBD1 (5 bases). The CDR3 protein is CSVEGEGRVNYGYTF. CDR3 in DNA: TGCAGCGTTGAAGGGGAGGGCAGGGTAAACTATGGCTACACCTTC.